The next 14 T cell receptor beta chains were all read from a single sample in a study of CD8+ T cells in alopecia areata. Extraction and reverse transcription of RNA yielded cDNA as the sequencing template. Produced via immunoSEQ multiplex PCR; TCRdb's table is partial and in-frame only. This sample has some 110,000 clones; about 54% occur once, and the top ten carry around 30%. Regarding treatment: oral pan-JAK inhibitor, 5-10 mg twice daily. The specimen comprised CD8+ T cells sorted from blood, sampled at week 4, from a patient treated with tofacitinib. These receptors originate from a human donor with alopecia areata.

V is TRBV2 and J is TRBJ1-5; D is possibly TRBD1 (5 bases). The CDR3 has 13 residues. Trimming cost V 7 bases and J 3 bases, with 10 bases left between them. Germline CDR1 SNHLY, CDR2 FYNNEI. The CDR3 DNA reads as TGTGCCAGCACCGGGACGCTCAATCAGCCCCAGCATTTT. It is translated as CASTGTLNQPQHF.

A few counts support this clone. This chain uses TRBV12-5 with TRBJ2-1; 8 bases line up with TRBD1. Germline loops: CDR1 LGHNT, CDR2 FRNRAP. The CDR3 has 16 residues. V was clipped by 2 bases and J by 2 bases; unmatched bases: 5. This chain's CDR3 is CASGLTGTGPYNEQFF. CDR3 bases: TGTGCTAGTGGTTTGACCGGGACAGGACCCTACAATGAGCAGTTCTTC.

CDR3 nucleotides: TGTGCCAGCAGTGATGTTAACAGATTGAACACTGAAGCTTTCTTT. It codes for CASSDVNRLNTEAFF. V gene TRBV25-1 combines with J gene TRBJ1-1, with no clear D. V gave up 3 bases and J gave up 0 bases, with 11 bases separating them. Germline CDR1 MGHDK, CDR2 SYGVNS. The CDR3 is made up of 15 amino acids. Full variable domain (missing parts from reference TRBV25-1 and TRBJ1-1): EADIYQTPRYLVIGTGKKITLECSQTMGHDKMYWYQQDPGMELHLIHYSYGVNSTEKGDLSSESTVSRIRTEHFPLTLESARPSHTSQYLCASSDVNRLNTEAFFGQGTRLTVV.

A single count supports this clone. For the CDR3, the DNA is TGTGCCTGGGGTGACACTCCCAATTCACCCCTCCACTTT. Translated: CAWGDTPNSPLHF. The chain has TRBV30 and TRBJ1-6; D remains ambiguous. The CDR3 is 13 amino acids. Germline loops: CDR1 GTSNPN, CDR2 SVGIG (reference sequence). The germline V and J ends were trimmed by 5 bases and 7 bases, with 12 bases remaining between them.

To note about this clone: One end of the junction fails to match germline, which may point to a read error. Other DNA sequences in the same sample also yield this CDR3. V usage is TRBV13 and J usage is TRBJ1-1, with no clear D. The CDR3 is 11 amino acids. CDR1 and CDR2 (germline): PRHDT, FYEKMQ (reference sequence). CDR3 sequence: CASSLGTEAFF. DNA of the CDR3: TGTGCCAGCAGCCTAGGAACTGAAGCTTTCTTT.

The chain combines TRBV29-1 with TRBJ1-1; tentative D call: TRBD1 (6 bases). This CDR3 has 14 amino acids. Trimming cost V 2 bases and J 6 bases, with 16 bases left between them. The germline CDR1 and CDR2 sequences are SQVTM and ANQGSEA. This CDR3 is CSVEKNRAGAEAFF. The CDR3 coding sequence is TGCAGCGTTGAAAAGAACAGGGCGGGGGCTGAAGCTTTCTTT.

V and J are TRBV29-1 and TRBJ2-7, with 9 positions matching TRBD1. The CDR3 runs 15 residues. CDR1 is SQVTM and CDR2 is ANQGSEA in the germline V gene. J was trimmed by 4 bases and V by 4 bases; bases with no gene match: 11. Here the CDR3 reads CSVAPPGGQGYEQYF. DNA of the CDR3: TGCAGCGTTGCCCCGCCGGGGGGACAGGGTTACGAGCAGTACTTC.

The chain is built from TRBV7-2 and TRBJ2-4; D may be TRBD2 (6 bases). Trimming took 9 bases from V and 8 from J, leaving 17 bases between them. The CDR3 runs to 13 residues. Germline assignment: CDR1 SGHTA and CDR2 FQGNSA. CDR3 nucleotide sequence: TGTGCCAGTAGGGAGGCGGGCAAGGACATTCAGTACTTC. It specifies CASREAGKDIQYF.

A few counts support this clone. This chain joins TRBV5-4 and TRBJ1-1; 7 bases align to TRBD1. Trimming took 6 bases from V and 3 from J; bases not matched to a gene: 11. Germline CDR1 is SGHNT and CDR2 is YYREEE (reference sequence). The CDR3 runs to 15 residues. The CDR3 DNA is TGTGCCAGCACCGAAGTAACAGGGGACTACACTGAAGCTTTCTTT. Its protein is CASTEVTGDYTEAFF.

This clone was counted only a few times. V gene TRBV30 combines with J gene TRBJ2-1, with a possible D match to TRBD1 (6 bases). V was trimmed by 4 bases and J by 8 bases, leaving 9 bases between them. Germline assignment: CDR1 GTSNPN and CDR2 SVGIG (reference sequence). The length of the CDR3 is 11 residues. CDR3 in DNA: TGTGCCTGGACGGACAGCCATGAGCAGTTCTTC. Its protein product is CAWTDSHEQFF.

The chain joins TRBV29-1 to TRBJ2-7; a possible D gene is TRBD2 (5 bases). Germline lookup yields CDR1 SQVTM and CDR2 ANQGSEA. The CDR3 has 11 amino acids. V lost 4 bases, J lost 6 bases, and 10 bases lay in between. The CDR3: CSVVGDGEQYF. The CDR3 DNA is TGCAGCGTTGTCGGGGATGGCGAGCAGTACTTC.

V gene TRBV7-2 combines with J gene TRBJ2-1, with 8 bases identical to TRBD1. The CDR3 totals 14 residues. Germline lookup yields CDR1 SGHTA and CDR2 FQGNSA. With 8 bases clipped from V and 8 bases from J, the junction kept 11 bases outside the gene matches. CDR3 protein: CASLPTGGWDEQFF. For the CDR3, the DNA is TGTGCCAGCCTCCCCACAGGGGGTTGGGATGAGCAGTTCTTC.

This CDR3 reads CAWSVGRGYEQYF. CDR3 sequence (DNA): TGTGCCTGGAGTGTCGGTAGGGGCTACGAGCAGTACTTC. The chain uses TRBV30 and TRBJ2-7; perhaps TRBD1 as D (5 bases). This CDR3 is built from 13 residues. The germline V gene encodes CDR1 GTSNPN and CDR2 SVGIG (reference sequence). The V end was cut by 0 bases, the J end by 3 bases, with 9 bases between. Filled out from reference TRBV30 and TRBJ2-7, the complete variable domain reads SQTIHQWPATLVQPVGSPLSLECTVEGTSNPNLYWYRQAAGRGLQLLFYSVGIGQISSEVPQNLSASRPQDRQFILSSKKLLLSDSGFYLCAWSVGRGYEQYFGPGTRLTVT.

This clone came up a few times. Other DNA sequences of this sample code for an identical CDR3. The rearrangement joins TRBV30 to TRBJ2-5; the match to TRBD2 covers 8 bases. J was trimmed by 1 base and V by 0 bases; bases with no gene match: 1. This CDR3 is 14 amino acids long. In germline, CDR1 is GTSNPN, CDR2 SVGIG (reference sequence). The chain's CDR3 is CAWSVTSGQETQYF. The CDR3 bases are TGTGCCTGGAGTGTCACTAGCGGCCAAGAGACCCAGTACTTC. Complete variable domain (other parts from reference TRBV30 and TRBJ2-5): SQTIHQWPATLVQPVGSPLSLECTVEGTSNPNLYWYRQAAGRGLQLLFYSVGIGQISSEVPQNLSASRPQDRQFILSSKKLLLSDSGFYLCAWSVTSGQETQYFGPGTRLLVL.